The subject of this entry is one T cell receptor beta chain. TCRdb keeps only in-frame clones here, not all; method: immunoSEQ multiplex PCR. The sample yields around 260,000 clones, 83% seen once. This sample was included in a study of blood T cell repertoires in COVID-19. The sample comprised peripheral blood. This clonotype was sampled from a woman in her forties or fifties who had recovered from COVID-19.

CDR3 residues: CASSLGSDATNEKLFF. CDR3 coding DNA: TGCGCCAGCAGCTTGGGATCAGATGCAACTAATGAAAAACTGTTTTTT. The chain joins TRBV5-1 to TRBJ1-4; D is uncertain. Germline V gives CDR1 SGHRS, CDR2 YFSETQ. V was shortened by 0 bases and J by 0 bases, with 9 bases between the two germline ends. The CDR3 runs to 16 residues.